This record covers a single T cell receptor beta chain. In the authors' workflow: Amplified reference gene primers provided the basis for estimating nucleated cell counts. Data came from immunoSEQ multiplex PCR; TCRdb stores just in-frame clones and leaves some out. V and J calls and clone size are given by that table; D and trimming were obtained from the DNA. This table holds about 160,000 clones, less than 85% found once. The V segment lost 4 bases and the J segment 8 bases; nucleotides outside the gene matches: 12. Germline CDR1 reads MNHEY; CDR2 reads SVGEGT. This CDR3 is built from 16 residues. The sample comes from a study of blood T cell repertoires in COVID-19. Study at large: The analysed material was cDNA or gDNA that came from T cells, B-cell-depleted T cells, or PBMCs.

The chain recombines TRBV6-2 or TRBV6-3 with TRBJ2-1; TRBD2 matches at 9 bases. Sequenced material: peripheral blood. The TCR comes from a human donor with acute or convalescent COVID-19. The donor label of this sample is uncertain. CDR3 amino acids: CASSSVSGGPWDEQFF. CDR3 in DNA: TGTGCCAGCAGTTCCGTCAGCGGGGGGCCTTGGGATGAGCAGTTCTTC.